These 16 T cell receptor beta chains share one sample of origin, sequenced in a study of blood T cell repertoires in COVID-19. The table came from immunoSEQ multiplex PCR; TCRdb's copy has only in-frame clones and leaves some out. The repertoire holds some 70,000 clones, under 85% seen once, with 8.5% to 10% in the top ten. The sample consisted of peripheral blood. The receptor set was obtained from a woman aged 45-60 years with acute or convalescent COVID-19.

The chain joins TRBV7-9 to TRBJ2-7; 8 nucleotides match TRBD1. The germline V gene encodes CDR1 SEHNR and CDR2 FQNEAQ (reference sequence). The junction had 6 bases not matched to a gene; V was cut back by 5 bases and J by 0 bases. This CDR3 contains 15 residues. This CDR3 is CASSEGQGHSYEQYF. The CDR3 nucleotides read TGTGCCAGCAGCGAAGGACAGGGACACTCCTACGAGCAGTACTTC. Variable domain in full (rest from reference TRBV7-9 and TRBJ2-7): DTGVSQNPRHKITKRGQNVTFRCDPISEHNRLYWYRQTLGQGPEFLTYFQNEAQLEKSRLLSDRFSAERPKGSFSTLEIQRTEQGDSAMYLCASSEGQGHSYEQYFGPGTRLTVT.

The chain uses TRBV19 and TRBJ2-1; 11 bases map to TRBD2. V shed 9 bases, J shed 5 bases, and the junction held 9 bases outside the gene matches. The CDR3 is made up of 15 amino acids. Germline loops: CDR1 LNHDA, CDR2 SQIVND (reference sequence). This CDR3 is CASSRRLAGNNEQFF. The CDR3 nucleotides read TGTGCCAGCTCCCGGAGACTAGCGGGAAACAATGAGCAGTTCTTC.

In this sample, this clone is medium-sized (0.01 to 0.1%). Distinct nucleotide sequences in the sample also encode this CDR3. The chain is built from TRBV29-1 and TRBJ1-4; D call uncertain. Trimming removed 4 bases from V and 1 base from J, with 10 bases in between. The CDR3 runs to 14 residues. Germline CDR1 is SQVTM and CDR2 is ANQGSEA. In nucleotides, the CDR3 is TGCAGCGTTGGCGAGGGAGGAACTAATGAAAAACTGTTTTTT. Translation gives CSVGEGGTNEKLFF.

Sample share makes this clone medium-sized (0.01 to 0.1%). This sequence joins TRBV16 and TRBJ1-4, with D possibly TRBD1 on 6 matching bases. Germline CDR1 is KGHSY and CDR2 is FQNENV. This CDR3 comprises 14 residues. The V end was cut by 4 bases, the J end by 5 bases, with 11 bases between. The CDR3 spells CASSPWTENEKLFF. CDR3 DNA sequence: TGTGCCAGCAGCCCATGGACAGAGAATGAAAAACTGTTTTTT.

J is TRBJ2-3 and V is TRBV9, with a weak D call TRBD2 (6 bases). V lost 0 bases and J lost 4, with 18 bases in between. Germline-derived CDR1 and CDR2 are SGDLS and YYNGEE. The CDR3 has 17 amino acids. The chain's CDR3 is CASSVAIWGGNSDTQYF. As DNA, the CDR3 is TGTGCCAGCAGCGTAGCTATATGGGGAGGTAATTCAGATACGCAGTATTTT.

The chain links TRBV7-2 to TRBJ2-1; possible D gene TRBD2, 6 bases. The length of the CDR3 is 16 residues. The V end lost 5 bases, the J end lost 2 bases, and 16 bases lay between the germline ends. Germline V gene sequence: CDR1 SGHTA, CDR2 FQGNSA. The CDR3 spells CASSPTLATTYNEQFF. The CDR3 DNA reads TGTGCCAGCAGCCCGACGCTAGCGACAACCTACAATGAGCAGTTCTTC.

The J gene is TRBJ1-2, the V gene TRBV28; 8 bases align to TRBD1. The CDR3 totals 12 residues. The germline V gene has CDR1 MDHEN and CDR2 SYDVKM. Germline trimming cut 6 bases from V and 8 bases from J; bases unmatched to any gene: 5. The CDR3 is CASSRTGRGYTF. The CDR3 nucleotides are TGTGCCAGCAGCCGGACAGGGAGAGGCTACACCTTC.

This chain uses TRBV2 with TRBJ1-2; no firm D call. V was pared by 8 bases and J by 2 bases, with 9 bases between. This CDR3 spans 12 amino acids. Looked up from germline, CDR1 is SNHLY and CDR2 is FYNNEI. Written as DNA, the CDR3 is TGTGCCAGCGACTTGGAAAACTATGGCTACACCTTC. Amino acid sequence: CASDLENYGYTF.

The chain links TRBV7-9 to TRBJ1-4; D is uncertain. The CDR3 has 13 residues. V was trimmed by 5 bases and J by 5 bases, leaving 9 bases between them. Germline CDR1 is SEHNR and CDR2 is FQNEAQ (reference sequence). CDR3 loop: CASSPTRNEKLFF. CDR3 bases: TGTGCCAGCAGCCCGACAAGAAATGAAAAACTGTTTTTT. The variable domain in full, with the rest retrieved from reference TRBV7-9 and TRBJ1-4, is DTGVSQNPRHKITKRGQNVTFRCDPISEHNRLYWYRQTLGQGPEFLTYFQNEAQLEKSRLLSDRFSAERPKGSFSTLEIQRTEQGDSAMYLCASSPTRNEKLFFGSGTQLSVL.

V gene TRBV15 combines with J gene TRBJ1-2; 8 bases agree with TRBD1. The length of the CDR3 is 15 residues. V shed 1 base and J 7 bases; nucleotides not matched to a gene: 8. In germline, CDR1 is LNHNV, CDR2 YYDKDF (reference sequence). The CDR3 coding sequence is TGTGCCACCAGCAGAGGCGCAGGGGGCGTCGGTGGCTACACCTTC. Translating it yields CATSRGAGGVGGYTF.

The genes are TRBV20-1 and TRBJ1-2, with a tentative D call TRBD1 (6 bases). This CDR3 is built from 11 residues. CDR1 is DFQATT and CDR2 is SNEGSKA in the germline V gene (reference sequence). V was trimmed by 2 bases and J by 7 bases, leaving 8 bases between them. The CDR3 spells CSARTGLGYTF. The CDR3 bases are TGCAGTGCTAGAACAGGGCTTGGCTACACCTTC.

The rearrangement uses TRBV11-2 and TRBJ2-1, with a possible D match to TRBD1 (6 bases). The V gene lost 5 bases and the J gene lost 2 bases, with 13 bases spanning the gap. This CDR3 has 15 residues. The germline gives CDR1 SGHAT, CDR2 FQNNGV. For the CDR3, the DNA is TGTGCCAGCAGCGCCTCTCAGGGGACCTACAATGAGCAGTTCTTC. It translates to CASSASQGTYNEQFF.

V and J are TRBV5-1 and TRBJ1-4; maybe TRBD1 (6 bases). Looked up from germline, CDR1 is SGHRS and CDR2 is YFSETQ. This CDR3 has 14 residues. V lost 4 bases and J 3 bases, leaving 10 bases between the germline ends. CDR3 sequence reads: CASSLTGSNEKLFF. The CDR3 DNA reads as TGCGCCAGCAGCCTGACAGGATCTAATGAAAAACTGTTTTTT.

This chain's CDR3 is CATTRGQGFGYTF. CDR3 bases: TGTGCCACCACCCGGGGACAGGGCTTCGGCTACACCTTC. This chain joins TRBV24-1 and TRBJ1-2; TRBD1 matches 9 bases. With 8 bases clipped from V and 8 bases from J, the junction kept 8 bases outside the gene matches. From germline, CDR1 is KGHDR and CDR2 SFDVKD. The CDR3 contains 13 residues.

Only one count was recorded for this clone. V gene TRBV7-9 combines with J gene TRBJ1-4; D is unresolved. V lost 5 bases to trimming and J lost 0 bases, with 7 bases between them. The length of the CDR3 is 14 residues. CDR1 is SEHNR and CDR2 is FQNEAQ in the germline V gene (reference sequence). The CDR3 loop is CASSLLATNEKLFF. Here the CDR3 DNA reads TGTGCCAGCAGCCTTTTAGCAACTAATGAAAAACTGTTTTTT.

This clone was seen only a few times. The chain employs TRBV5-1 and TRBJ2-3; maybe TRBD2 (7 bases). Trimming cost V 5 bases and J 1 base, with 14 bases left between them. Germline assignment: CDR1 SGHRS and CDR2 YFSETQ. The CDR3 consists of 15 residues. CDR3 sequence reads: CASRSGGGRTDTQYF. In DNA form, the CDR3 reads TGCGCCAGCAGGTCGGGGGGCGGGCGCACAGATACGCAGTATTTT.